The 29 T cell receptor beta chains below come from one sample, sequenced in a study of T-cell memory formation after mild COVID-19. Via MiXCR, TCRdb re-called the 5' RACE reads, giving one row per CDR3 protein. The table includes some 160,000 distinct CDR3 sequences, 13% detected once. Sequenced material: PBMCs or a T cell subset sorted from them (not recorded which). The receptors come from a young man who had mild COVID-19 (a few samples of this study predate the infection). Cell type and time point are not known.

The V and J genes are TRBV24-1 and TRBJ2-1; the D call may be TRBD1 or TRBD2 (6 bases each). The CDR3 spans 17 residues. Per germline, CDR1 KGHDR and CDR2 SFDVKD. The germline V and J ends were trimmed by 5 bases and 0 bases, with 16 bases remaining between them. CDR3 protein: CATSGVVWGASYNEQFF. The DNA for the CDR3 is TGTGCCACCAGTGGAGTAGTGTGGGGGGCCTCCTACAATGAGCAGTTCTTC.

This chain connects TRBV11-1 to TRBJ2-3, with 10 bases fitting TRBD2. V shed 5 bases, J shed 3 bases, and the junction held 8 bases outside the gene matches. The CDR3 is 16 amino acids. Germline loops: CDR1 SGHAT, CDR2 FQDESV (reference sequence). The CDR3 is CASSLPSGGYTDTQYF. As DNA, the CDR3 is TGTGCCAGCAGCCTACCTAGCGGGGGTTATACAGATACGCAGTATTTT.

This chain joins TRBV27 and TRBJ2-7; D is ambiguous. The CDR3 runs to 16 residues. Germline V CDR1 and CDR2: MNHEY, SMNVEV (reference sequence). The V and J ends lost 2 bases and 0 bases respectively, with 14 bases between them. The DNA for the CDR3 is TGTGCCAGCAGTTTAAGCCCGTTCCGGTTCTCCTACGAGCAGTACTTC. Its protein is CASSLSPFRFSYEQYF.

The chain employs TRBV4-1 and TRBJ2-5, with D unclear. V gave up 1 base and J gave up 3 bases, with 6 bases separating them. This CDR3 has 13 amino acids. Germline V gene data show CDR1 as MGHRA and CDR2 as YSYEKL. CDR3 in amino acids: CASSQAQKETQYF. The CDR3 nucleotides read TGCGCCAGCAGCCAAGCCCAGAAAGAGACCCAGTACTTC.

The chain employs TRBV28 and TRBJ2-7; D is possibly TRBD1 (5 bases). Germline V gene lookup returns CDR1 MDHEN and CDR2 SYDVKM. Trimming shortened V by 1 base and J by 2 bases, and 9 bases separated the two germline ends. The CDR3 sequence is 14 residues long. In DNA form, the CDR3 reads TGTGCCAGCAGTTTATCAGGGTACCCCTACGAGCAGTACGTC. Translating gives CASSLSGYPYEQYV.

The rearrangement joins TRBV27 to TRBJ2-3; no reliable D call. V was shortened by 4 bases and J by 6 bases, with 14 bases between the two germline ends. Germline loops: CDR1 MNHEY, CDR2 SMNVEV (reference sequence). The CDR3 is 14 residues long. The CDR3 reads CASSSRTQADTQYF. The CDR3 DNA reads as TGTGCCAGCAGTTCTAGGACCCAGGCGGATACGCAGTATTTT.

This clonotype was observed at least ten times. The gene calls are TRBV4-1 and TRBJ2-5, with 8 bases fitting TRBD2. V lost 3 bases and J lost 0; bases outside the gene matches: 3. The CDR3 is 15 amino acids. Germline lookup yields CDR1 MGHRA and CDR2 YSYEKL. CDR3 sequence (DNA): TGCGCCAGCAGCCACGGGGGGGGAAACCAAGAGACCCAGTACTTC. It specifies CASSHGGGNQETQYF.

This clonotype appeared many times. The chain combines TRBV6-1 with TRBJ2-1; TRBD1 aligns across 8 bases. The CDR3 has 17 amino acids. V lost 7 bases and J lost 3; bases outside the gene matches: 14. Germline CDR1 reads MNHNS; CDR2 reads SASEGT. The CDR3 loop reads CASIVNPGGGRYNEQFF. CDR3 nucleotides: TGTGCCAGCATTGTGAACCCAGGGGGCGGCCGCTACAATGAGCAGTTCTTC.

This chain uses TRBV10-3 with TRBJ1-2, with D possibly TRBD1 on 5 matching bases. The germline gives CDR1 ENHRY, CDR2 SYGVKD. This CDR3 contains 14 residues. The V end was cut by 3 bases, the J end by 8 bases, with 16 bases between. In DNA, the CDR3 is TGTGCCATCAGTGAAACAGGTGGAGCAGGGGGCTACACCTTC. Its translation is CAISETGGAGGYTF.

The J gene is TRBJ1-5, the V gene TRBV7-2; D call uncertain. The V gene lost 7 bases and the J gene lost 2 bases, with 9 bases spanning the gap. The CDR3 extends over 13 amino acids. The V gene's germline CDR1 is SGHTA and CDR2 FQGNSA. The CDR3 loop reads CASTSWGNQPQHF. Here the CDR3 DNA reads TGTGCCAGCACCTCATGGGGCAATCAGCCCCAGCATTTT. The whole variable domain, filled in from reference TRBV7-2 and TRBJ1-5, reads GAGVSQSPSNKVTEKGKDVELRCDPISGHTALYWYRQSLGQGLEFLIYFQGNSAPDKSGLPSDRFSAERTGGSVSTLTIQRTQQEDSAVYLCASTSWGNQPQHFGDGTRLSIL.

The chain joins TRBV18 to TRBJ1-1, with D possibly being TRBD1 (5 bases). V was trimmed by 4 bases and J by 7 bases, leaving 13 bases between them. The germline gives CDR1 KGHSH, CDR2 LQKENI. The CDR3 sequence is 13 residues long. The CDR3 region has the DNA TGTGCCAGCTCACGAGGAGGGGCTGGTGAAGCTTTCTTT. This sequence encodes CASSRGGAGEAFF.

This clonotype has a count of ten or more. This sequence joins TRBV7-2 and TRBJ2-3, with TRBD1 as a possible D gene (5 bases). This CDR3 is 14 amino acids long. V lost 5 bases and J 6 bases, leaving 15 bases between the germline ends. The V gene's germline CDR1 is SGHTA and CDR2 FQGNSA. This CDR3 reads CASSTKGHPDTQYF. Written as DNA, the CDR3 is TGTGCCAGCAGCACCAAAGGACATCCGGATACGCAGTATTTT.

This clonotype was recorded a few times. The chain links TRBV7-8 to TRBJ2-7; TRBD1 aligns across 7 bases. CDR1 SGHVS and CDR2 FQNEAQ come from the germline V gene. Trimming removed 5 bases from V and 5 bases from J; junction bases left unmatched: 6. The CDR3 spans 13 residues. The CDR3 sequence is CASSRPDRDEQYF. DNA of the CDR3: TGTGCCAGCAGCCGGCCCGACAGGGACGAGCAGTACTTC.

This clonotype was detected only a few times. The V gene is TRBV18, the J gene TRBJ2-3; D ambiguous. Germline CDR1 and CDR2: KGHSH and LQKENI. Trimming took 2 bases from V and 1 from J, leaving 7 bases between them. This CDR3 is 14 amino acids long. The DNA for the CDR3 is TGTGCCAGCTCACCAGGGTGGGGCACAGATACGCAGTATTTT. This codes for CASSPGWGTDTQYF.

The V gene is TRBV4-3, the J gene TRBJ2-7; 7 positions match TRBD1. The V gene end was trimmed by 4 bases and the J gene end by 8 bases; junction bases not matched to a gene: 14. From germline, CDR1 is LGHNA and CDR2 YSLEER. The CDR3 consists of 15 residues. The CDR3 region is CASSRTSTGQAQQYF. DNA for the CDR3: TGCGCCAGCAGCCGGACATCCACCGGACAGGCGCAGCAGTACTTC.

The V and J genes are TRBV10-1 and TRBJ2-3; possibly TRBD1 for D (6 bases). The ends were cut back, 4 bases at V and 4 bases at J, with 6 bases in the middle. The germline gives CDR1 WNHNN, CDR2 SYGVQD (reference sequence). The length of the CDR3 is 12 residues. CDR3 amino acids: CASSAGADTQYF. CDR3 in DNA: TGCGCCAGCAGTGCAGGGGCAGATACGCAGTATTTT.

The chain links TRBV6-5 to TRBJ2-3, with D perhaps matching TRBD1 (6 bases). Germline loops: CDR1 MNHEY, CDR2 SVGAGI. The length of the CDR3 is 16 residues. The germline V and J ends were trimmed by 0 bases and 6 bases, with 16 bases remaining between them. CDR3 coding DNA: TGTGCCAGCAGTTACTCTGGGGTTCAGGGGTTGGATACGCAGTATTTT. As protein: CASSYSGVQGLDTQYF.

This sequence joins TRBV29-1 and TRBJ1-5; D is possibly TRBD1 (6 bases). V was clipped by 4 bases and J by 6 bases, with 10 bases between them. The CDR3 totals 12 residues. Germline V CDR1 and CDR2: SQVTM, ANQGSEA. The CDR3 coding sequence is TGCAGCGTTGGGGGGGGCTCTCAGCCCCAGCATTTT. Amino acid sequence: CSVGGGSQPQHF.

This clonotype was counted many times. This chain uses TRBV20-1 with TRBJ1-3, with D uncertain. Trimming took 5 bases from V and 0 from J, leaving 8 bases between them. Germline values: CDR1 DFQATT, CDR2 SNEGSKA (reference sequence). This CDR3 is built from 13 residues. CDR3 bases: TGCAGTGCTGTGAGGATCTCTGGAAACACCATATATTTT. Amino acid sequence: CSAVRISGNTIYF.

This chain connects TRBV7-2 to TRBJ2-1; 11 nucleotides line up with TRBD1. Trimming removed 4 bases from V and 7 bases from J; junction bases left unmatched: 9. The CDR3 consists of 16 residues. Germline-derived CDR1 and CDR2 are SGHTA and FQGNSA. The CDR3 protein is CASSSIRDRGRNEQFF. The CDR3 DNA follows: TGTGCCAGCAGCTCAATCCGGGACAGGGGGAGGAATGAGCAGTTCTTC.

This clonotype has only a few counts. The V call is TRBV7-9, the J call TRBJ2-3; TRBD2 aligns across 12 bases. This CDR3 has 16 residues. V dropped 4 bases and J dropped 2; count of bases not matched to a gene: 4. Per the germline V gene, CDR1 is SEHNR and CDR2 is FQNEAQ (reference sequence). The CDR3 DNA is TGTGCCAGCAGCTCTCGACTAGCGGGGGTCACAGATACGCAGTATTTT. The encoded protein is CASSSRLAGVTDTQYF.

This clonotype was seen a few times. This rearrangement joins TRBV6-5 to TRBJ1-2; 10 nucleotides line up with TRBD1. Germline V gives CDR1 MNHEY, CDR2 SVGAGI. The CDR3 sequence is 15 residues long. With V trimmed by 2 bases and J by 4 bases, 4 bases remained unmatched. This CDR3 reads CASSYRGQGTYGYTF. DNA of the CDR3: TGTGCCAGCAGTTACAGGGGACAGGGGACCTATGGCTACACCTTC.

The chain employs TRBV5-1 and TRBJ2-3; 9 nucleotides match TRBD2. The germline V gene encodes CDR1 SGHRS and CDR2 YFSETQ. J was trimmed by 0 bases and V by 0 bases; bases with no gene match: 11. This CDR3 is 19 amino acids long. The CDR3 is CASSLARGLAPPSTDTQYF. The CDR3, as DNA: TGCGCCAGCAGCTTGGCGCGGGGACTAGCCCCTCCAAGCACAGATACGCAGTATTTT.

This chain uses TRBV20-1 with TRBJ1-2, with TRBD1 matching 7 bases. Losses at the gene ends were 7 bases for V and 2 bases for J; bases not matched to a gene: 10. Germline values: CDR1 DFQATT, CDR2 SNEGSKA (reference sequence). This CDR3 comprises 14 residues. The CDR3 protein is CSGRRDSQNYGYTF. In nucleotides, the CDR3 is TGCAGTGGGCGCCGGGACAGCCAAAACTATGGCTACACCTTC.

This clonotype was counted a few times. The rearrangement uses TRBV6-5 and TRBJ2-7; D is undetermined. The germline gives CDR1 MNHEY, CDR2 SVGAGI. This CDR3 region has 15 residues. Trimming pared 4 bases from V and 2 bases from J, leaving 15 bases between. Written as DNA, the CDR3 is TGTGCCAGCAGTTCTTCCCACATAGAACCCTACGAGCAGTACGTC. As protein: CASSSSHIEPYEQYV.

This clonotype was recorded a few times. V gene TRBV5-1 combines with J gene TRBJ2-1, with 14 bases fitting TRBD2. The CDR3 spans 16 residues. Germline CDR1 reads SGHRS; CDR2 reads YFSETQ. After removal of 1 base from V and 8 bases from J, the junction contained 5 bases not matched to a gene. The CDR3 sequence: CASSLKTSGGAYEQFF. CDR3 nucleotides: TGCGCCAGCAGCTTGAAGACTAGCGGGGGGGCATATGAGCAGTTCTTC.

This clonotype was seen only a few times. V and J are TRBV4-1 and TRBJ1-5; 8 nucleotides align to TRBD1. The CDR3 totals 16 residues. Germline CDR1 is MGHRA and CDR2 is YSYEKL. Trimming took 2 bases from V and 6 from J; bases not matched to a gene: 9. The CDR3 DNA follows: TGCGCCAGCAGCCAACCCGGACAGGGAGGGGGTCAGCCCCAGCATTTT. Its translation: CASSQPGQGGGQPQHF.

This chain connects TRBV3-1 to TRBJ2-7; D is ambiguous. The CDR3 runs 12 residues. Germline V lookup: CDR1 LGHDT, CDR2 YNNKEL (reference sequence). V shed 3 bases and J shed 1 base, with 4 bases lying between them. The CDR3 sequence: CASSHTSYEQYF. The CDR3 DNA reads as TGTGCCAGCAGCCACACTTCCTACGAGCAGTACTTC.

This clonotype was observed a few times. This chain links TRBV2 with TRBJ2-7; D remains unclear. Germline-derived CDR1 and CDR2 are SNHLY and FYNNEI. This CDR3 contains 10 residues. Trimming pared 1 base from V and 8 bases from J, leaving 3 bases between. The CDR3 spells CASSEGKQYF. DNA for the CDR3: TGTGCCAGCAGTGAAGGGAAGCAGTACTTC. Variable domain in full (rest from reference TRBV2 and TRBJ2-7): EPEVTQTPSHQVTQMGQEVILRCVPISNHLYFYWYRQILGQKVEFLVSFYNNEISEKSEIFDDQFSVERPDGSNFTLKIRSTKLEDSAMYFCASSEGKQYFGPGTRLTVT.